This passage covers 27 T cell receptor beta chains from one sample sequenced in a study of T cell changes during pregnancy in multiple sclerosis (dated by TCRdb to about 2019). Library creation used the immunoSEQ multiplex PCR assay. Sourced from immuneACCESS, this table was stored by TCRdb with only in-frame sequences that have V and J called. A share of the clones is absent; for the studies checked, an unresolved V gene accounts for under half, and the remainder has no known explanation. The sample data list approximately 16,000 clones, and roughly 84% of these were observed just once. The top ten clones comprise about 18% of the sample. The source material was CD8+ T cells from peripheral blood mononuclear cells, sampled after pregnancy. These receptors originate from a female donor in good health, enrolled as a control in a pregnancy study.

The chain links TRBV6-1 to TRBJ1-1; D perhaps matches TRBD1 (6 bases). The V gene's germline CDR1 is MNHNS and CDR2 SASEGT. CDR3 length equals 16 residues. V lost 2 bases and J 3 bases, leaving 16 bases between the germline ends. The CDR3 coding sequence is TGTGCCAGCAGTGAAAGGGCGCAGGGGTGGGACACTGAAGCTTTCTTT. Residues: CASSERAQGWDTEAFF.

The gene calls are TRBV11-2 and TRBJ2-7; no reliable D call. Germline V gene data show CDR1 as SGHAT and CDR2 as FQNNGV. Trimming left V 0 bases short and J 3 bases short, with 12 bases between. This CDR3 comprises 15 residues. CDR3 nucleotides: TGTGCCAGCAGCTTAGAATTCCACTCCGTCTACGAGCAGTACTTC. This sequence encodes CASSLEFHSVYEQYF.

In DNA form, the CDR3 reads TGTGCCAGCACGACCGGGACAGGGGGCTACGAGCAGTACTTC. Protein product: CASTTGTGGYEQYF. V is TRBV21-1 and J is TRBJ2-7; the table's D call, TRBD1, was not checked against the DNA. TRBV21-1 is labeled a pseudogene. The CDR3 runs to 14 residues.

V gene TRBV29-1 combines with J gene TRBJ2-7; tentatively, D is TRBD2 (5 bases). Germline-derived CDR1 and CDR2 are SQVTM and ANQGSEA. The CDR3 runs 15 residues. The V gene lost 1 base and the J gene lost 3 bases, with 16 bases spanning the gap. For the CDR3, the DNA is TGCAGCGTTGAAGCCCCCGGGGTAGAACGCTACGAGCAGTACTTC. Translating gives CSVEAPGVERYEQYF.

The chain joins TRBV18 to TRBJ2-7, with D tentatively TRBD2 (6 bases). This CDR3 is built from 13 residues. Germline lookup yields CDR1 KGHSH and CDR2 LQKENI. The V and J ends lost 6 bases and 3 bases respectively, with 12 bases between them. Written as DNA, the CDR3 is TGTGCCAGCTCGGCGGGACGGTTCTACGAGCAGTACTTC. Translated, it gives CASSAGRFYEQYF.

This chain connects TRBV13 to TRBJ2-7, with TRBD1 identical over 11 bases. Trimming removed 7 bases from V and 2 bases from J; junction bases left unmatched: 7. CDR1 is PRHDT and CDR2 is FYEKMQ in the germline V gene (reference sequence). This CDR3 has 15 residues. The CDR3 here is CASTRMDRGPYEQYF. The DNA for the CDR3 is TGTGCCAGCACCCGTATGGACAGGGGGCCCTACGAGCAGTACTTC.

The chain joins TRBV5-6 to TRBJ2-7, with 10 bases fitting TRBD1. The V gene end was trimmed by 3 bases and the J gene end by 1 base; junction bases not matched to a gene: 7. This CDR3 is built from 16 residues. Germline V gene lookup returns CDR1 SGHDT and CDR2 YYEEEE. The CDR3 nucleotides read TGTGCCAGCAGCTACGCCGGGACAGGGGCGTCCTACGAGCAGTACTTC. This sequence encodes CASSYAGTGASYEQYF. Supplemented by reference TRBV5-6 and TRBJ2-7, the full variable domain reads DAGVTQSPTHLIKTRGQQVTLRCSPKSGHDTVSWYQQALGQGPQFIFQYYEEEERQRGNFPDRFSGHQFPNYSSELNVNALLLGDSALYLCASSYAGTGASYEQYFGPGTRLTVT.

The CDR3: CASSLGSGSSTDTQYF. In DNA, the CDR3 is TGTGCCAGCAGCTTGGGTAGCGGTTCCAGCACAGATACGCAGTATTTT. The chain combines TRBV5-6 with TRBJ2-3; possibly TRBD2 for D (6 bases). With 0 bases removed from V and 0 bases from J, the gap between germline ends came to 11 bases. The CDR3 has 16 amino acids. The germline gives CDR1 SGHDT, CDR2 YYEEEE.

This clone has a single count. Here the CDR3 reads CAISDLSPPGEQYF. CDR3 coding DNA: TGTGCCATCAGTGATTTATCGCCCCCGGGCGAGCAGTACTTC. The V and J genes are TRBV10-3 and TRBJ2-7; D call uncertain. The V gene's germline CDR1 is ENHRY and CDR2 SYGVKD. The CDR3 is made up of 14 amino acids. V gave up 3 bases and J gave up 6 bases, with 15 bases separating them.

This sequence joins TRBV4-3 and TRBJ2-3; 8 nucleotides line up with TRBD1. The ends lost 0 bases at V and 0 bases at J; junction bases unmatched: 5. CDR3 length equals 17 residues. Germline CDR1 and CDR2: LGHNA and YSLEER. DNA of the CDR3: TGCGCCAGCAGCCAAGACAGGACAGGGACTAGCACAGATACGCAGTATTTT. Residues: CASSQDRTGTSTDTQYF.

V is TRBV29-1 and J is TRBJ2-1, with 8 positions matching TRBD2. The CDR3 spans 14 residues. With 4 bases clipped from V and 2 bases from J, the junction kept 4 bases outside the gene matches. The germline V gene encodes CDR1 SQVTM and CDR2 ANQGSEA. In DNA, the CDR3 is TGCAGCGTTGCCGTAGCGGGGACCTACAATGAGCAGTTCTTC. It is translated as CSVAVAGTYNEQFF.

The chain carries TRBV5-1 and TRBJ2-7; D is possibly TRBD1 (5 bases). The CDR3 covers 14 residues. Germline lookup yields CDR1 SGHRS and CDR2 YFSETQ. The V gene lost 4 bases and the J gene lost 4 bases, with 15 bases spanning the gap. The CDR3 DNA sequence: TGCGCCAGCAGCGTCGGACACCCCCGATACGAGCAGTACTTC. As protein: CASSVGHPRYEQYF.

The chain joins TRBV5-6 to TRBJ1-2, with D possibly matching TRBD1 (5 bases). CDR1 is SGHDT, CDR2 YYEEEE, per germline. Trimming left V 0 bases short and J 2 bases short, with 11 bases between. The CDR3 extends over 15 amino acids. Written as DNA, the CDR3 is TGTGCCAGCAGCTTGGTAAGACAGATAAACTATGGCTACACCTTC. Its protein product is CASSLVRQINYGYTF.

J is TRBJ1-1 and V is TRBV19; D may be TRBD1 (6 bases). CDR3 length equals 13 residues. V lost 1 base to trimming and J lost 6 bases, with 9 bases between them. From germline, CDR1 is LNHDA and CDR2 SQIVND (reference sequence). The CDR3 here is CASSIVQGSEAFF. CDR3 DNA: TGTGCCAGTAGTATAGTACAGGGTTCTGAAGCTTTCTTT.

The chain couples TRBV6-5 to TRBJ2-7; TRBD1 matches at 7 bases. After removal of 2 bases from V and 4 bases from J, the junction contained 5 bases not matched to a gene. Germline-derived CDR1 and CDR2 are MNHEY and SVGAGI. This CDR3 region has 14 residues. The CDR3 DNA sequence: TGTGCCAGCAGTTACGCCGGGACAGTTTACGAGCAGTACTTC. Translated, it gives CASSYAGTVYEQYF.

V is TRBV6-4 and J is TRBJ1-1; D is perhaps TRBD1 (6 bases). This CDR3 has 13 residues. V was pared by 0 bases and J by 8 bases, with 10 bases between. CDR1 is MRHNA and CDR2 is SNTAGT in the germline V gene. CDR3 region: CASSDSQTGEAFF. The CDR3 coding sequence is TGTGCCAGCAGTGACTCTCAAACAGGGGAAGCTTTCTTT.

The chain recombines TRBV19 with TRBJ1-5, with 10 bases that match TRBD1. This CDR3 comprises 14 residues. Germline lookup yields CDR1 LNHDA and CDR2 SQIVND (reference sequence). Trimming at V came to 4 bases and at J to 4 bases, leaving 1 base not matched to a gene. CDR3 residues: CASSRQGANQPQHF. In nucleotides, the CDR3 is TGTGCCAGTAGTAGACAGGGGGCTAATCAGCCCCAGCATTTT.

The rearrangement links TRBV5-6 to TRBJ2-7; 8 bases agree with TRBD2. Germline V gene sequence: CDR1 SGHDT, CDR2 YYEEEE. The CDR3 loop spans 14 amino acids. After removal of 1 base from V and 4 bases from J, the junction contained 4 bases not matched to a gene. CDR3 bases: TGTGCCAGCAGCTTGAACCCGGGGGGGTACGAGCAGTACTTC. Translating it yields CASSLNPGGYEQYF.

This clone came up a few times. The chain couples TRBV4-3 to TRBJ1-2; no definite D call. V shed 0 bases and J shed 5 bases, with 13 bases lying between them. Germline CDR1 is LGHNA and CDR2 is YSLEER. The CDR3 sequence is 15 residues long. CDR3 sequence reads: CASSQDRAVDYGYTF. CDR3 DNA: TGCGCCAGCAGCCAAGATAGAGCGGTTGATTATGGCTACACCTTC.

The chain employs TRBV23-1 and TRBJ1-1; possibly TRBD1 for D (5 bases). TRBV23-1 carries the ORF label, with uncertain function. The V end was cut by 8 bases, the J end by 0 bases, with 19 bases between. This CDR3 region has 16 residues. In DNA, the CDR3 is TGCGCCAGCTTGGGGGGGAGGAGGGAATTGAACACTGAAGCTTTCTTT. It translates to CASLGGRRELNTEAFF.

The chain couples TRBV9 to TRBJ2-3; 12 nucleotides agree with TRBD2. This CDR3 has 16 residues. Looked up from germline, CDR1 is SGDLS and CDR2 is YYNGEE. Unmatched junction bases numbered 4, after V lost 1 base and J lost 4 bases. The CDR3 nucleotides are TGTGCCAGCAGCGTACCACTAGCGGGGGGCCCAGATACGCAGTATTTT. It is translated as CASSVPLAGGPDTQYF. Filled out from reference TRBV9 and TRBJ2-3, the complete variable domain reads DSGVTQTPKHLITATGQRVTLRCSPRSGDLSVYWYQQSLDQGLQFLIQYYNGEERAKGNILERFSAQQFPDLHSELNLSSLELGDSALYFCASSVPLAGGPDTQYFGPGTRLTVL.

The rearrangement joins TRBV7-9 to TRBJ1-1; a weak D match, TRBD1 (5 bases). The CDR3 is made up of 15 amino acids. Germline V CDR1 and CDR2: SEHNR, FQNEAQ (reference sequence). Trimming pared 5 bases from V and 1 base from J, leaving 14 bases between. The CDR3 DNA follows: TGTGCCAGCAGCCCACACCGGGGGGAGAACACTGAAGCTTTCTTT. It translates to CASSPHRGENTEAFF.

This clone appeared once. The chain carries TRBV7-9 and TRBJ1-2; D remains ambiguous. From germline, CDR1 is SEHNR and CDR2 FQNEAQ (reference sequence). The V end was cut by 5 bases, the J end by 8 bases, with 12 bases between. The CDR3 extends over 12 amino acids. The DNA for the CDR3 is TGTGCCAGCAGCCGTCCAGGTGGAGGCTACACCTTC. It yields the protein CASSRPGGGYTF.

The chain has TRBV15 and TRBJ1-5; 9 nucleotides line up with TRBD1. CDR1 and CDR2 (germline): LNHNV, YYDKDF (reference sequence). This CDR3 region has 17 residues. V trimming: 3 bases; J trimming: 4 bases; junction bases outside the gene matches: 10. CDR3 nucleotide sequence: TGTGCCACCAGCAGCCCGGGACAGGGAGATGGAAATCAGCCCCAGCATTTT. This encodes CATSSPGQGDGNQPQHF. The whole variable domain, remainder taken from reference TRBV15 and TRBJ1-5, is DAMVIQNPRYQVTQFGKPVTLSCSQTLNHNVMYWYQQKSSQAPKLLFHYYDKDFNNEADTPDNFQSRRPNTSFCFLDIRSPGLGDTAMYLCATSSPGQGDGNQPQHFGDGTRLSIL.

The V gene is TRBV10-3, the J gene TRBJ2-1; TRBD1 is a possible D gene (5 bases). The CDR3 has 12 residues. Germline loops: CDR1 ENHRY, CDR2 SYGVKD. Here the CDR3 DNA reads TGTGCTACTTCCGGACACTACAATGAGCAGTTCTTC. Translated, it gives CATSGHYNEQFF.

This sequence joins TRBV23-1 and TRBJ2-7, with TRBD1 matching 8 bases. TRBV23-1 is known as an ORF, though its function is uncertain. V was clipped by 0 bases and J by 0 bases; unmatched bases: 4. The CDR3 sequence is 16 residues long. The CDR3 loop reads CASSQSEGQDSYEQYF. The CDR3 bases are TGCGCCAGCAGTCAATCAGAGGGACAGGACTCCTACGAGCAGTACTTC.

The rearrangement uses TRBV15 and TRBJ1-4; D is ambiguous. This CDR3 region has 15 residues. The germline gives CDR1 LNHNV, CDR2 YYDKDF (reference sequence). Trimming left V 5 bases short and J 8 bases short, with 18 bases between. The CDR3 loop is CATSESRGSGEKLFF. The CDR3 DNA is TGTGCCACCAGCGAAAGCCGGGGAAGTGGGGAAAAACTGTTTTTT.